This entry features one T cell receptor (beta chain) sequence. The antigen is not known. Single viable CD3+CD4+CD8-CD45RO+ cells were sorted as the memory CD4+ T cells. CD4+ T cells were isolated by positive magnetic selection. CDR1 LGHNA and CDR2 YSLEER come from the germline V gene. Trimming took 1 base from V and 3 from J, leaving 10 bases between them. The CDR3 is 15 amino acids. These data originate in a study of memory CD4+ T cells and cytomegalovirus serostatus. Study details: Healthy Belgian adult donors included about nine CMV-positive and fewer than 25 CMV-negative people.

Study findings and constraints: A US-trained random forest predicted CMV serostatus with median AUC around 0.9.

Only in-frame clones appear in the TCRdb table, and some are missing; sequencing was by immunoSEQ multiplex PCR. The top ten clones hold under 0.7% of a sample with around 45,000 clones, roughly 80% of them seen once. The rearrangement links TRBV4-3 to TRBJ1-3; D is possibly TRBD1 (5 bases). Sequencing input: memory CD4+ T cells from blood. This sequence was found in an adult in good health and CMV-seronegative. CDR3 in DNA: TGCGCCAGCAGCCAAGGCGGGGCGAGTGGAAACACCATATATTTT. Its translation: CASSQGGASGNTIYF.